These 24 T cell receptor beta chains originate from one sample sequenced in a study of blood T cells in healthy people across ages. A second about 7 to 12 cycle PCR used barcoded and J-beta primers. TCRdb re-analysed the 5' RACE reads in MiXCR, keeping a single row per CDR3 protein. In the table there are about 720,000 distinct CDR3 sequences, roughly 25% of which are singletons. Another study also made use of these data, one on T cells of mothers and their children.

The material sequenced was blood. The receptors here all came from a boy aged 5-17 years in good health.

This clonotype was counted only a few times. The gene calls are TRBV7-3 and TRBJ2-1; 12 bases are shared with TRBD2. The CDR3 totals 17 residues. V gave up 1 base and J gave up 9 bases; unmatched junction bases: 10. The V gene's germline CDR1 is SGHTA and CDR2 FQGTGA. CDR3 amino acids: CASSLNRLAGGPGEQFF. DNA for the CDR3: TGTGCCAGCAGCTTAAATCGCCTAGCGGGAGGGCCGGGTGAGCAGTTCTTC. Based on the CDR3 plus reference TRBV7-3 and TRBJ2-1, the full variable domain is GAGVSQTPSNKVTEKGKYVELRCDPISGHTALYWYRQSLGQGPEFLIYFQGTGAADDSGLPNDRFFAVRPEGSVSTLKIQRTERGDSAVYLCASSLNRLAGGPGEQFFGPGTRLTVL.

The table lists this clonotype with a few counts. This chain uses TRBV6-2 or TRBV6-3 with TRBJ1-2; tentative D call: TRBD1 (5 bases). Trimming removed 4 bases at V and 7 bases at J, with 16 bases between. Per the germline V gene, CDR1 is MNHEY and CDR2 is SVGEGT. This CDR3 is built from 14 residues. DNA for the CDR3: TGTGCCAGCAGTTCCGGGACCGGTGACGGTGGCTACACCTTC. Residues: CASSSGTGDGGYTF.

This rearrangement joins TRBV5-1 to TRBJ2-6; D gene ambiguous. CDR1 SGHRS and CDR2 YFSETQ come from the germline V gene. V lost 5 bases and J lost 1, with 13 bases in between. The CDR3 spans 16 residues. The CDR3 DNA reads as TGCGCCAGCAGGAGTGGATGGGAATCTGGGGCCAACGTCCTGACTTTC. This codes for CASRSGWESGANVLTF.

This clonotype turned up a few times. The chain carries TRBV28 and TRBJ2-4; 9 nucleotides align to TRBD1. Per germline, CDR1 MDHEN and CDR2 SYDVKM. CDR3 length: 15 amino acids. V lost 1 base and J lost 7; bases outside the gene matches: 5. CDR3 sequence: CASSLFGTGTNIQYF. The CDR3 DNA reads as TGTGCCAGCAGTTTATTCGGGACAGGGACTAACATTCAGTACTTC.

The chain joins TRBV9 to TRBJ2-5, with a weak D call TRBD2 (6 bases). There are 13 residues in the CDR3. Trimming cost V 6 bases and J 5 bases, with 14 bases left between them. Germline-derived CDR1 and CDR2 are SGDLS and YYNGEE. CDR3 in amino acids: CASTGVDGETQYF. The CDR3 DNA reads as TGTGCCAGCACGGGGGTAGATGGGGAGACCCAGTACTTC.

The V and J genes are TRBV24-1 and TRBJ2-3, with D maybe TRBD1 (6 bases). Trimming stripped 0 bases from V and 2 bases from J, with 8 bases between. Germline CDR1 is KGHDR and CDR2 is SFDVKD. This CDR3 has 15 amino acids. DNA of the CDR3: TGTGCCACCAGTGATTTGGGACAGCCCACAGATACGCAGTATTTT. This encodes CATSDLGQPTDTQYF.

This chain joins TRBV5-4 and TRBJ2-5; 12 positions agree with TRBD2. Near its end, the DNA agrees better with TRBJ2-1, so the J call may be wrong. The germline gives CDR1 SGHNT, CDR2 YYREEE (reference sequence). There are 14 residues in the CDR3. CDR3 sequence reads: CASSRTSGTIEQFF. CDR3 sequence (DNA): TGTGCCAGCAGCCGGACTAGCGGGACGATTGAGCAGTTCTTC.

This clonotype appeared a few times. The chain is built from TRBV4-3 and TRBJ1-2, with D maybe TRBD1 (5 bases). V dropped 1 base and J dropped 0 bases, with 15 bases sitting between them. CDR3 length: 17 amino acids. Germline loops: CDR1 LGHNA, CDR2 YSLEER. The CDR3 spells CASSQVRTGVANYGYTF. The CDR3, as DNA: TGCGCCAGCAGCCAAGTGAGAACAGGAGTAGCTAACTATGGCTACACCTTC.

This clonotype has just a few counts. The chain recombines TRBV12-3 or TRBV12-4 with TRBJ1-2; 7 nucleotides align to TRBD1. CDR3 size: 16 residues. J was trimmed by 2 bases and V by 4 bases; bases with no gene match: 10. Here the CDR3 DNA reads TGTGCCAGCAGTTCGTTTCCGGACAGGAGGAACTATGGCTACACCTTC. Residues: CASSSFPDRRNYGYTF.

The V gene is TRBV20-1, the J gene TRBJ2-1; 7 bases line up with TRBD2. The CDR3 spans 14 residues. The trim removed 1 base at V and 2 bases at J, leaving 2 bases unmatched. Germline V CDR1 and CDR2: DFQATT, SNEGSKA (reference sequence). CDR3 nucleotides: TGCAGTGCTAGAGCTAGCGGAACCTACAATGAGCAGTTCTTC. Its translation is CSARASGTYNEQFF.

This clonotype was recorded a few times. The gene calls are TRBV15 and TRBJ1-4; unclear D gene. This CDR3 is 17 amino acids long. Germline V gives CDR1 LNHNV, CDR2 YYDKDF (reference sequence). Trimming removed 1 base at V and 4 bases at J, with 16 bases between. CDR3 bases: TGTGCCACCAGCAGAGGAAGGAGATTTGGTTATAATGAAAAACTGTTTTTT. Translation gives CATSRGRRFGYNEKLFF.

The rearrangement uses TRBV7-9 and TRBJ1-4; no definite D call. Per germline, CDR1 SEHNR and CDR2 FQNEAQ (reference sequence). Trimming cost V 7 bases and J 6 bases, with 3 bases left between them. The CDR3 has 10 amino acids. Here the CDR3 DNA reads TGTGCCAGCACCCATGAAAAACTGTTTTTT. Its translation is CASTHEKLFF.

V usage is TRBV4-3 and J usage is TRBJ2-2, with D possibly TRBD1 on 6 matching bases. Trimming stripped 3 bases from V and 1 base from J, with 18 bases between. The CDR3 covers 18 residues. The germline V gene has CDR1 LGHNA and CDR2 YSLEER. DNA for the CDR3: TGCGCCAGCAGCCATTCGGGACACGGAATTAAGAACACCGGGGAGCTGTTTTTT. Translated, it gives CASSHSGHGIKNTGELFF.

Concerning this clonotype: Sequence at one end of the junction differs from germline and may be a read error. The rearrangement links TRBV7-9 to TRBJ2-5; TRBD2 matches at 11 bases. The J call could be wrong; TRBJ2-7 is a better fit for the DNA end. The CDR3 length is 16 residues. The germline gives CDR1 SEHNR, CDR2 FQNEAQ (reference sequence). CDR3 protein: CANSFLAGGSSYEQYF. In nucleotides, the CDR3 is TGTGCCAACAGCTTTCTAGCGGGGGGCTCCTCCTACGAGCAGTACTTC.

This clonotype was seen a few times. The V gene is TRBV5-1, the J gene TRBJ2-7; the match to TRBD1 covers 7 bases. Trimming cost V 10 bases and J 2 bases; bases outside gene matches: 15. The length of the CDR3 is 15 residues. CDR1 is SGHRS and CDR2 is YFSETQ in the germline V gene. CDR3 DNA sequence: TGCGCCGGCACCAGGGGGACAGCCGAAACCTACGAGCAGTACTTC. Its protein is CAGTRGTAETYEQYF.

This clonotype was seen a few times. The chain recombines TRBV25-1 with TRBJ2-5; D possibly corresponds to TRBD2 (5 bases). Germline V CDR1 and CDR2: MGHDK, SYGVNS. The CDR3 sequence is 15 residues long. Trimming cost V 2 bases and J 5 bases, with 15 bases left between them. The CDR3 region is CASSETGVPWETQYF. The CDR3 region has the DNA TGTGCCAGCAGTGAAACCGGGGTCCCTTGGGAGACCCAGTACTTC.

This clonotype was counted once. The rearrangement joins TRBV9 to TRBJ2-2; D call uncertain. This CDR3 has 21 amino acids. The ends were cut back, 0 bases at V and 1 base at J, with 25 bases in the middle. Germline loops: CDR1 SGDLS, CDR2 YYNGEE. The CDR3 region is CASSVGLGGTLYDRNTGELFF. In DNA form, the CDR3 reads TGTGCCAGCAGCGTAGGCCTTGGTGGCACACTATACGATCGGAACACCGGGGAGCTGTTTTTT.

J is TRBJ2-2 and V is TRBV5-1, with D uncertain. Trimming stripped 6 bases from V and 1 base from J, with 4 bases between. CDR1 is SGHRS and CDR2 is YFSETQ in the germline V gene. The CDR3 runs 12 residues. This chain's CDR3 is CASKENTGELFF. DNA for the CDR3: TGCGCCAGCAAGGAGAACACCGGGGAGCTGTTTTTT.

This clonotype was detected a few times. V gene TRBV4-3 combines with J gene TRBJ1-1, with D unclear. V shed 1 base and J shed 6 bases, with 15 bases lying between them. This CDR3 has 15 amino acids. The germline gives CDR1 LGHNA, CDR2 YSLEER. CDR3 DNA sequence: TGCGCCAGCAGCCAAGCTGAATCGGCGGCCCCTGAAGCTTTCTTT. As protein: CASSQAESAAPEAFF.

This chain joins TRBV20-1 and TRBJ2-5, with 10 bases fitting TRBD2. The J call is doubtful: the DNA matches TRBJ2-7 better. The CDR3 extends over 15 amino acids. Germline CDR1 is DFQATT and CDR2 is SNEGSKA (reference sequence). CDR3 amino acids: CSAYLNSGRANEQYF. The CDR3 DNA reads TGCAGTGCTTACCTGAACAGCGGGAGGGCCAACGAGCAGTACTTC.

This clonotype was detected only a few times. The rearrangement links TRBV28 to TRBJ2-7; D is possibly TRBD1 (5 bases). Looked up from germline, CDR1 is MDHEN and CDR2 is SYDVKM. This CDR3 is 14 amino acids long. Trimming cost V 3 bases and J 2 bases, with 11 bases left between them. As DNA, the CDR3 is TGTGCCAGCAGTTTCCAGGGTATCCCCTACGAGCAGTACTTC. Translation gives CASSFQGIPYEQYF.

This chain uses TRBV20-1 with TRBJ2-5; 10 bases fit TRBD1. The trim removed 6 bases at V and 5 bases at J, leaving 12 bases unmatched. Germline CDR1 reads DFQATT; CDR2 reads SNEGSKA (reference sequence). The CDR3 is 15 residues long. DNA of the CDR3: TGCAGTGCCCGACCGACAGGGGGCGAGCTTGAGACCCAGTACTTC. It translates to CSARPTGGELETQYF.

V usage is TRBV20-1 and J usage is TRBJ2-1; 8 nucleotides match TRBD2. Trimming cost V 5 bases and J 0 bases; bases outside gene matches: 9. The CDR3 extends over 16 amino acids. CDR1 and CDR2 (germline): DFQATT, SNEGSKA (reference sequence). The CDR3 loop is CSAGSGDASSYNEQFF. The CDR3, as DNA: TGCAGTGCTGGTAGCGGGGACGCCAGCTCCTACAATGAGCAGTTCTTC.

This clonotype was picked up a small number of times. The CDR3 DNA is TGTGCCAGCAGTCCCCTGACTCTAGCCAAAAACATTCAGTACTTC. Protein: CASSPLTLAKNIQYF. The V and J genes are TRBV6-5 and TRBJ2-4, with D uncertain. Per the germline V gene, CDR1 is MNHEY and CDR2 is SVGAGI. The length of the CDR3 is 15 residues. Between the trimmed V and J ends, which lost 5 bases and 0 bases, there was a span of 11 bases.